This entry is about one T cell receptor (beta chain). What it recognizes is unknown. TCR alpha and TCR beta cDNA libraries carrying sample barcodes and UMIs came from 5'RACE with constant-segment primers. TCRdb ran MiXCR on the 5' RACE reads and lists one entry per CDR3 protein. The sample holds roughly 620,000 distinct CDR3 sequences; roughly 18% are singletons and the top ten take 12%. CDR3 length: 13 residues. With 4 bases removed from V and 3 bases from J, the gap between germline ends came to 12 bases. Per germline, CDR1 GTSNPN and CDR2 SVGIG (reference sequence). The data belong to a study of T-cell memory formation after mild COVID-19. Findings of the study overall: Of the contracting clones, CD4+ ones lay mainly in CM and EM, and CD8+ ones in EMRA. Certain responding clones were present in pre-infection memory, suggesting participation of cross-reactive memory. CD4+ bias marked clones expanding day 15 to 37, unlike balanced contracting clones.

Sequencing was performed on PBMCs or a T cell subset sorted from them (not recorded which). This TCR was recovered from an adult woman who had mild COVID-19 (a few samples of this study predate the infection). Cell type and time point are not known. The genes are TRBV30 and TRBJ1-1; D possibly corresponds to TRBD1 (6 bases). As DNA, the CDR3 is TGTGCCTGGAATTTGCAGGGGCACACTGAAGCTTTCTTT. This encodes CAWNLQGHTEAFF.